This TCR beta chain emerged from a study of neurological immune-mediated disorders. Study-level points and caveats: Across subjects, expanded clones had no CDR3 amino acid sequences in common, pointing to private repertoires in all groups.

This clonotype was seen repeatedly, ten times or more. No antigen is known for it. By 5'RACE with 10-nucleotide random UMIs, the cDNA was made. TCRdb redid the calling of the 5' RACE reads with MiXCR, one entry per CDR3 protein. Among over 50,000 distinct CDR3 sequences listed, more than 4.5% were seen once. The germline V gene has CDR1 SGHRS and CDR2 YFSETQ. V shed 3 bases, J shed 5 bases, and the junction held 8 bases outside the gene matches. The CDR3 is made up of 15 amino acids. The clonotype originates from a human donor with multiple sclerosis. The donor label of this sample is uncertain. The V gene is TRBV5-1, the J gene TRBJ2-1, with 7 positions matching TRBD1. The material sequenced was PBMCs. In DNA form, the CDR3 reads TGCGCCAGCAGCTCTTCCGGGACAGTAAACAATGAGCAGTTCTTC. Translation gives CASSSSGTVNNEQFF.